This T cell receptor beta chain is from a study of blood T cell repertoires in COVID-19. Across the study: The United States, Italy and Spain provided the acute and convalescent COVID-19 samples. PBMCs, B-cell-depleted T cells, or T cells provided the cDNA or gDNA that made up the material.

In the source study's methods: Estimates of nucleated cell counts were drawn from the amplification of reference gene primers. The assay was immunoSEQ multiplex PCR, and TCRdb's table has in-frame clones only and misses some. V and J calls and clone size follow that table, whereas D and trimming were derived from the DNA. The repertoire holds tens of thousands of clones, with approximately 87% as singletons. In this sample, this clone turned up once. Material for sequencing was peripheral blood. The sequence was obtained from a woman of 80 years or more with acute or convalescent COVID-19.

CDR3 residues: CASSEREFNYGYTF. The DNA for the CDR3 is TGTGCCAGCAGTGAAAGGGAGTTTAACTATGGCTACACCTTC. The chain uses TRBV6-1 and TRBJ1-2; no clear D gene. Germline-derived CDR1 and CDR2 are MNHNS and SASEGT. This CDR3 contains 14 residues. Trimming stripped 2 bases from V and 1 base from J, with 8 bases between.